The present T cell receptor (beta chain) was sequenced within a study of T cell repertoires in cytomegalovirus infection. Study context: Recently identified HLA-C-restricted CMV epitopes and well-studied HLA-B-restricted CMV epitopes were used by the study. Indications came from public TCR beta signatures; they pointed to CMV infection and to a matching HLA type.

Notes on the study in general: CMV-specific HLA-C-restricted TCR beta clonotypes dominated the ex vivo response. Accumulated public TCR beta family frequency recognized individuals carrying CMV together with the relevant HLA.

This clonotype was detected a few times. What it binds is not known. Via MiXCR, TCRdb re-called the reads, giving one row per CDR3 protein. The sample includes around 900,000 distinct CDR3 sequences, approximately 30% of them seen just once. The CDR3 is made up of 13 amino acids. Trimming took 7 bases from V and 7 from J, leaving 16 bases between them. Germline V lookup: CDR1 SEHNR, CDR2 FQNEAQ (reference sequence). The rearrangement links TRBV7-9 to TRBJ1-2; D perhaps matches TRBD1 (5 bases). This clonotype was obtained from a human donor in good health (CMV status not recorded). Some clones in this sample may be carry-over from other donors' samples. The material sequenced was cultured CD8+ T cells from PBMCs, taken from culture after CMV antigen stimulation. This CDR3 is CASIKPGDGGYTF. As DNA, the CDR3 is TGTGCCAGCATCAAGCCGGGGGACGGTGGCTACACCTTC.